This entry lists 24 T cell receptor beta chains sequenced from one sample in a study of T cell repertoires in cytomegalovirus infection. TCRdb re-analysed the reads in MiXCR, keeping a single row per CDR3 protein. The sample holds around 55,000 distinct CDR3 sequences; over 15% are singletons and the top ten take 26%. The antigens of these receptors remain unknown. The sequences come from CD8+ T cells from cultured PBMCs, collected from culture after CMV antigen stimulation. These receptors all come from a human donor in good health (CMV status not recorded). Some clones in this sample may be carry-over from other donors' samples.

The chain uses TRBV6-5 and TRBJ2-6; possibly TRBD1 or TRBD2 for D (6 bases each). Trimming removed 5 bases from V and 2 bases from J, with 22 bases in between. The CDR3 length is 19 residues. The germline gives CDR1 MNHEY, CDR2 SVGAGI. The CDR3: CASSAQWYEGGTGANVLTF. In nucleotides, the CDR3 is TGTGCCAGCAGTGCCCAATGGTATGAGGGGGGAACTGGGGCCAACGTCCTGACTTTC.

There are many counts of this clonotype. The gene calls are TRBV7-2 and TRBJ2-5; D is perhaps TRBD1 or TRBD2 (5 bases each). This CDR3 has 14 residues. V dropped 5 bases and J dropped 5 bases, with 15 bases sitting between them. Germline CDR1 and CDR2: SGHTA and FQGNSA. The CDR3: CASSRSGSWETQYF. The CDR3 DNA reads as TGTGCCAGCAGCCGCTCAGGGAGCTGGGAGACCCAGTACTTC.

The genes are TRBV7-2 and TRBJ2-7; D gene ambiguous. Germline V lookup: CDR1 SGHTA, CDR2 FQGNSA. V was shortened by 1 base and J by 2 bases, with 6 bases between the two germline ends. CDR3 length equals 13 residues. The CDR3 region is CASSLDGPYEQYF. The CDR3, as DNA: TGTGCCAGCAGCTTAGACGGACCCTACGAGCAGTACTTC.

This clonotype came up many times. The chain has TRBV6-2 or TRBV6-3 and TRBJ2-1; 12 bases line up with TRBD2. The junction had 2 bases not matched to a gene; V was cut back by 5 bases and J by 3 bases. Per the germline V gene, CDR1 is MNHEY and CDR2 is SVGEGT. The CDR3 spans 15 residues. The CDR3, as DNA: TGTGCCAGCAGTCCGACTAGCGGGGGCTACAATGAGCAGTTCTTC. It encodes CASSPTSGGYNEQFF.

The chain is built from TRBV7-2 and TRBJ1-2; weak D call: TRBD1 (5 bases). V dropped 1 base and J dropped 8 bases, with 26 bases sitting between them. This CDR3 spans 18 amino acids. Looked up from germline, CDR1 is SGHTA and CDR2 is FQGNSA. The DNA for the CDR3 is TGTGCCAGCAGCTTAGGCGCAGGGCGGGTATTTTTTGCGGGAGGCTACACCTTC. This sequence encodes CASSLGAGRVFFAGGYTF.

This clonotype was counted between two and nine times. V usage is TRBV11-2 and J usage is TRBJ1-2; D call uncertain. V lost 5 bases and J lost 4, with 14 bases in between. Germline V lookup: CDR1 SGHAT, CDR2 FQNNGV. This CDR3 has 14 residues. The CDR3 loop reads CASSPKGYGYGYTF. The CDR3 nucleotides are TGTGCCAGCAGCCCCAAGGGATACGGCTATGGCTACACCTTC.

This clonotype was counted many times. The CDR3 coding sequence is TGTGCCAGCAGCTTGCGACAGGGGATAGACACCGGGGAGCTGTTTTTT. Its protein product is CASSLRQGIDTGELFF. The rearrangement joins TRBV5-6 to TRBJ2-2; 8 bases agree with TRBD1. The CDR3 contains 16 residues. Germline loops: CDR1 SGHDT, CDR2 YYEEEE. With 1 base clipped from V and 3 bases from J, the junction kept 5 bases outside the gene matches. The full variable domain, completed using reference TRBV5-6 and TRBJ2-2, is DAGVTQSPTHLIKTRGQQVTLRCSPKSGHDTVSWYQQALGQGPQFIFQYYEEEERQRGNFPDRFSGHQFPNYSSELNVNALLLGDSALYLCASSLRQGIDTGELFFGEGSRLTVL.

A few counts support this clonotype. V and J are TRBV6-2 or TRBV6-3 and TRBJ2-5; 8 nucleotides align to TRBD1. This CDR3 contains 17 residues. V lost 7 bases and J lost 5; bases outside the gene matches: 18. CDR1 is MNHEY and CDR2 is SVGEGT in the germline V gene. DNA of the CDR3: TGTGCCAGCAAACCCCGACAGGGGTCATCCGGTTGGGAGACCCAGTACTTC. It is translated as CASKPRQGSSGWETQYF.

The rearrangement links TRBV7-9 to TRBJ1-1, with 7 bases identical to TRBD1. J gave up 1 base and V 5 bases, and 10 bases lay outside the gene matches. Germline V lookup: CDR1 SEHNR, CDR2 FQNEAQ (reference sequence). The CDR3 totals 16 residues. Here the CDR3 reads CASSGGINRGNTEAFF. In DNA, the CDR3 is TGTGCCAGCAGCGGTGGGATTAACAGGGGGAACACTGAAGCTTTCTTT.

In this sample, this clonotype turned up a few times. Here the CDR3 reads CASSGGQWNSPLHF. The CDR3 DNA reads TGTGCCAGCAGCGGGGGCCAGTGGAATTCACCCCTCCACTTT. This rearrangement joins TRBV7-9 to TRBJ1-6; D may be TRBD1 (6 bases). The CDR3 sequence is 14 residues long. From germline, CDR1 is SEHNR and CDR2 FQNEAQ (reference sequence). Between the trimmed V and J ends, which lost 5 bases and 7 bases, there was a span of 12 bases. Based on the CDR3 plus reference TRBV7-9 and TRBJ1-6, the full variable domain is DTGVSQNPRHKITKRGQNVTFRCDPISEHNRLYWYRQTLGQGPEFLTYFQNEAQLEKSRLLSDRFSAERPKGSFSTLEIQRTEQGDSAMYLCASSGGQWNSPLHFGNGTRLTVT.

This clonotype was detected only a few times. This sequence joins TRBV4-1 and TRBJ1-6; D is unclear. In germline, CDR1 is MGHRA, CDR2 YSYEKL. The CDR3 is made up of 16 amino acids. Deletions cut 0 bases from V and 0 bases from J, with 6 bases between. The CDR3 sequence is CASSQDSSSYNSPLHF. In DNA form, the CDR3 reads TGCGCCAGCAGCCAAGATTCAAGCTCCTATAATTCACCCCTCCACTTT.

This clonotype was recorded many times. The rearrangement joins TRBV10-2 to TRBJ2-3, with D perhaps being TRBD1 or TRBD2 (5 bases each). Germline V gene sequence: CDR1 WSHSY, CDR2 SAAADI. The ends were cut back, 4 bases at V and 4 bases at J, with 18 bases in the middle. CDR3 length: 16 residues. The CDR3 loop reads CASSVGPSTYPDTQYF. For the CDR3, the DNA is TGCGCCAGCAGTGTGGGACCCTCGACGTATCCAGATACGCAGTATTTT.

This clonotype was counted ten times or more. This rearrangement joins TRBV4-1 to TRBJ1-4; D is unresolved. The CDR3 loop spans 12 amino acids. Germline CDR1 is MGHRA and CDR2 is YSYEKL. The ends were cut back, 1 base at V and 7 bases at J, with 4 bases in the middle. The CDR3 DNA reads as TGCGCCAGCAGCCAAGGTTTTGAAAAACTGTTTTTT. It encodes CASSQGFEKLFF.

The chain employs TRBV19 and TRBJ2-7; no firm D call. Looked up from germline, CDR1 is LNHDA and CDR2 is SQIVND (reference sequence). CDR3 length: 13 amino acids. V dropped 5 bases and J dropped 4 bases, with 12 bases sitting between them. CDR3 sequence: CASSPGVGYEQYF. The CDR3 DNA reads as TGTGCCAGTAGTCCCGGAGTCGGGTACGAGCAGTACTTC.

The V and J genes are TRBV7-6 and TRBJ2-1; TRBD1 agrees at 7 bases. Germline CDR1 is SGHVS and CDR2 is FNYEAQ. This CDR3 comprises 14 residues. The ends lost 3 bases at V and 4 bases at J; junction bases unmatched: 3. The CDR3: CASSFRDSYNEQFF. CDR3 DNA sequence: TGTGCCAGCAGCTTCCGGGACAGTTACAATGAGCAGTTCTTC.

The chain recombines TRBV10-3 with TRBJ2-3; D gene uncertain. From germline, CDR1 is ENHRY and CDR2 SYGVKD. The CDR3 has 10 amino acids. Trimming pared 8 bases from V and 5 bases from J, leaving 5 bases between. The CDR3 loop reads CAIGVDTQYF. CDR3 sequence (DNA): TGTGCCATCGGGGTAGATACGCAGTATTTT.

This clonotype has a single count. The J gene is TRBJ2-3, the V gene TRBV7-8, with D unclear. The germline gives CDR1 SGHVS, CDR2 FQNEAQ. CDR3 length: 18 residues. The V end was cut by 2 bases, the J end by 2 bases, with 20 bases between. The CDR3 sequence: CASSLLRRFTPSTDTQYF. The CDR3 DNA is TGTGCCAGCAGCTTATTAAGGCGTTTCACTCCCTCCACAGATACGCAGTATTTT.

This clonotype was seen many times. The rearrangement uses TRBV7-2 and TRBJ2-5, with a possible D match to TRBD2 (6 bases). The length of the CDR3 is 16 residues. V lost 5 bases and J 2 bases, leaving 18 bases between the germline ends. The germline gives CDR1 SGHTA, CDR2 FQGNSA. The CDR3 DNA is TGTGCCAGCAGCCCAGCCCGGGTAGCGGCTCAAGAGACCCAGTACTTC. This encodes CASSPARVAAQETQYF. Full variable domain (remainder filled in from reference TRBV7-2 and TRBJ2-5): GAGVSQSPSNKVTEKGKDVELRCDPISGHTALYWYRQSLGQGLEFLIYFQGNSAPDKSGLPSDRFSAERTGGSVSTLTIQRTQQEDSAVYLCASSPARVAAQETQYFGPGTRLLVL.

Written as DNA, the CDR3 is TGTGCCAGCAGTTACCCGGTAAATGACGAGCAGTACTTC. It yields the protein CASSYPVNDEQYF. This chain uses TRBV6-6 with TRBJ2-7; D is ambiguous. Germline V lookup: CDR1 MNHNY, CDR2 SVGAGI (reference sequence). The CDR3 contains 13 residues. V was shortened by 2 bases and J by 5 bases, with 10 bases between the two germline ends.

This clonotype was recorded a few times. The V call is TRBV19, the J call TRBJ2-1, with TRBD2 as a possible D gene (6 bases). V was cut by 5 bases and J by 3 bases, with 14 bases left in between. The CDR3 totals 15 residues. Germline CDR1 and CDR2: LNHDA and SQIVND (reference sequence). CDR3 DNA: TGTGCCAGTAGTGCCCCTGGGGAGGTCTACAATGAGCAGTTCTTC. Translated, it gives CASSAPGEVYNEQFF.

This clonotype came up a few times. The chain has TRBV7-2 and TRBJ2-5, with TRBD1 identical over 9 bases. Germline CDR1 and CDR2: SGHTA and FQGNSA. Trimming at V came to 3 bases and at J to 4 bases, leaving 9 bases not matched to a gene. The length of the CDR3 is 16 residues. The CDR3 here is CASSLEFWTGVETQYF. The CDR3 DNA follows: TGTGCCAGCAGCTTGGAGTTCTGGACAGGGGTAGAGACCCAGTACTTC.

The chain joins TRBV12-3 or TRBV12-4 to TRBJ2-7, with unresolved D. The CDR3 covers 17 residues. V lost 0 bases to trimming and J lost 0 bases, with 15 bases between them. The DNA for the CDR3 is TGTGCCAGCAGTTTAGCAGAAGGCAGACACCACTCCTACGAGCAGTACTTC. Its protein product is CASSLAEGRHHSYEQYF.

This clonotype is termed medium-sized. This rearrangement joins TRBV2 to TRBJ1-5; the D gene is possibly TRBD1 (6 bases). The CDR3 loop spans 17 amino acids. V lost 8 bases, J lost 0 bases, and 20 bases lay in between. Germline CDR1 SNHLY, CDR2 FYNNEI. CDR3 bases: TGTGCCAGCTCGACTGGGACAACCACCTATAGCAATCAGCCCCAGCATTTT. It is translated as CASSTGTTTYSNQPQHF.

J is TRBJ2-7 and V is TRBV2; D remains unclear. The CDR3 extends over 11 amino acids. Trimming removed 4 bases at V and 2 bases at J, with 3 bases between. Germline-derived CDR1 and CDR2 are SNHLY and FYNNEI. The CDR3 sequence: CASSAPYEQYF. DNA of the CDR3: TGTGCCAGCAGTGCTCCCTACGAGCAGTACTTC. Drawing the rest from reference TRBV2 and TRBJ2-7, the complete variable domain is EPEVTQTPSHQVTQMGQEVILRCVPISNHLYFYWYRQILGQKVEFLVSFYNNEISEKSEIFDDQFSVERPDGSNFTLKIRSTKLEDSAMYFCASSAPYEQYFGPGTRLTVT.